Listed below are T cell receptor beta chains from one sample, sequenced in a study of PD-1 blockade in classical Hodgkin lymphoma. Generated by immunoSEQ multiplex PCR, the TCRdb table keeps only in-frame clones and is missing some. The sample includes 25,000 to 35,000 clones, approximately 74% of them seen just once. Sequencing was performed on peripheral blood mononuclear cells (PBMCs), taken before the second cycle of nivolumab. The receptor source for this set is a human donor with classical Hodgkin lymphoma. CDR3s include the opening cysteine and the closing phenylalanine or tryptophan. Fields, in order: J gene, V gene, D gene, clone size, CDR3 DNA, CDR3 protein. A D gene is named only where the DNA matches it firmly. Clone size is not always given. Where it is, it says once, few, many or a class for expanded clones.

>TRBJ2-1|TRBV29-1|NA|NA
TGCAGCGTTGCTCAGGGGCAGTTCTTC
CSVAQGQFF
>TRBJ2-5|TRBV7-3|NA|NA
TGTGCCAGCAGCTTAACTAGCGTTGGGACCCAGTACTTC
CASSLTSVGTQYF
>TRBJ2-5|TRBV2|TRBD2|NA
TGTGCCAGCAGCTCCCGGCGGGGGGGGGAAGAGACCCAGTACTTC
CASSSRRGGEETQYF
>TRBJ2-7|TRBV2|NA|NA
TGTGCCAGCCTAACATTTGACGGATCCTACGAGCAGTACTTC
CASLTFDGSYEQYF
>TRBJ2-5|TRBV4-1|NA|NA
TGCGCCAGCAGCCAAGGGGCCAGAGGGAACCAAGAGACCCAGTACTTC
CASSQGARGNQETQYF
>TRBJ2-7|TRBV10-1|NA|NA
TGCGCCAGCAGTGACGGTTACGAGCAGTACTTC
CASSDGYEQYF
>TRBJ1-1|TRBV2|TRBD1|medium-sized
TGTGCCAGCAGACACAGGGGCGAGAACACTGAAGCTTTCTTT
CASRHRGENTEAFF
>TRBJ2-2|TRBV2|NA|NA
TGTGCCAGCAGTTTTTTTGGGGTCGCGAACACCGGGGAGCTGTTTTTT
CASSFFGVANTGELFF
>TRBJ2-5|TRBV6-5|TRBD1|NA
TGTGCCAGCAGCCCTATGTTGACAGGGACGGAGACCCAGTACTTC
CASSPMLTGTETQYF
>TRBJ2-7|TRBV2|NA|once
TGTGCCAGCGGCGGATCCATAGAGGGGCGGCGGGACGAGCAGTACTTC
CASGGSIEGRRDEQYF
>TRBJ2-7|TRBV27|TRBD1|NA
TGTGCCAGCAGTCCTTGGAGGACAGGGCTGCTCGAGCAGTACTTC
CASSPWRTGLLEQYF
>TRBJ2-5|TRBV13|NA|NA
TGTGCCAGCAGCCCCCAACAGGGAAACCAAGAGACCCAGTACTTC
CASSPQQGNQETQYF
>TRBJ2-7|TRBV4-1|NA|medium-sized
TGCGCCAGCAGCCAAGTGGGGGACGGAACCTACGAGCAGTACTTC
CASSQVGDGTYEQYF
>TRBJ2-1|TRBV6-5|NA|NA
TGTGCCAGCAGTTACTCACTAGACAATGAGCAGTTCTTC
CASSYSLDNEQFF
>TRBJ2-2|TRBV5-1|TRBD2|few
TGCGCCAGCAGCCCTCTAGCGGGGGAGGAGGCCGGGGAGCTGTTTTTT
CASSPLAGEEAGELFF
>TRBJ1-2|TRBV7-6|TRBD1|few
TGTGCCAGCAGCCCATCAGGGGGCGGCTTCATCGGCTACACCTTC
CASSPSGGGFIGYTF
>TRBJ1-3|TRBV5-1|NA|NA
TGCGCCAGCAGCCCCGCCGGCTCTGGAAACACCATATATTTT
CASSPAGSGNTIYF
>TRBJ1-1|TRBV5-1|NA|NA
TGCGCCAGCAGCTTGGTCGACAGTGGCACTGAGGCTTTCTTT
CASSLVDSGTEAFF
>TRBJ1-1|TRBV5-1|NA|NA
TGCGCCAGCAGCTTGATGCCCGGGGCGGAGGGGAACACTGAAGCTTTCTTT
CASSLMPGAEGNTEAFF
>TRBJ1-2|TRBV7-9|TRBD1|NA
TGTGCCAGCAGCTTAGCTCCGGGACAGGCCTATGGCTACACCTTC
CASSLAPGQAYGYTF
>TRBJ2-5|TRBV21-1|NA|NA
TGTGCCAGCAGCAAGGCAGGGGGAGAGACCCAGTACTTC
CASSKAGGETQYF
>TRBJ1-3|TRBV7-3|NA|NA
TGTGCCAGCAGCTTAACAGGGGCCACTGGAAACACCATATATTTT
CASSLTGATGNTIYF
>TRBJ1-2|TRBV6-6|NA|NA
TGTGCCAGCAGTCTAGCGCACACAGGCGGCTACACCTTC
CASSLAHTGGYTF
>TRBJ1-2|TRBV7-2|NA|NA
TGTGCCAGCAGCTTATCAGGGGATGGACCTAACTATGGCTACACCTTC
CASSLSGDGPNYGYTF
>TRBJ2-5|TRBV25-1|TRBD2|NA
TGTGCCAGCAGCCCCACGGGGGGAAAAGAGACCCAGTACTTC
CASSPTGGKETQYF
>TRBJ2-7|TRBV7-3|NA|NA
TGTGCCAGCAGCTTAACAGGGAGCGAGGACGAGCAGTACTTC
CASSLTGSEDEQYF
>TRBJ1-2|TRBV7-8|NA|few
TGTGCCAGCAGCTTAGCCACCCTTCTAAATAACTATGGCTACACCTTC
CASSLATLLNNYGYTF
>TRBJ2-7|TRBV4-3|NA|NA
TGCGCCAGCAGCCAAGTCATGGGGGCCTACGAGCAGTACTTC
CASSQVMGAYEQYF
>TRBJ2-7|TRBV10-3|NA|NA
TGTGCCATCAGTGGGGGAACTGCAGGGATTTACGAGCAGTACTTC
CAISGGTAGIYEQYF
>TRBJ2-3|TRBV11-2|NA|NA
TGTGCCAGCAGCTTGGGCGATACGCAGTATTTT
CASSLGDTQYF
>TRBJ2-1|TRBV5-1|NA|NA
TGCGCCAGCAGCTTGGACGGTACGGGATCTACAGATGAGCAGTTCTTC
CASSLDGTGSTDEQFF
>TRBJ2-2|TRBV6-5|NA|NA
TGTGCCAGCTCCGGGGGATACACCGGGGAGCTGTTTTTT
CASSGGYTGELFF
>TRBJ1-2|TRBV5-4|NA|NA
TGTGCCAGCAGCCAAACCTTGAGGGGTAGTGGTGGCTACACCTTC
CASSQTLRGSGGYTF
>TRBJ2-5|TRBV11-3|TRBD2|NA
TGTGCCAGCAGCTTAGATGAGCGGGGGACCCAGTACTTC
CASSLDERGTQYF
>TRBJ1-1|TRBV30|NA|few
TGTGCCTGGAGTGTTTCTCTCGGGGACACTGAAGCTTTCTTT
CAWSVSLGDTEAFF
>TRBJ2-7|TRBV5-6|NA|once
TGTGCCAGCAGCTTGGAGGGGACAACCTCCTACGAGCAGTACTTC
CASSLEGTTSYEQYF
>TRBJ1-3|TRBV7-9|NA|few
TGTGCCAGCAGCGGTCAAACCTGGGGCCGAAACACCATATATTTT
CASSGQTWGRNTIYF
>TRBJ1-6|TRBV4-1|NA|NA
TGCGCCAGCAGCCAAGGTGAGGGGTCCTATAATTCACCCCTCCACTTT
CASSQGEGSYNSPLHF
>TRBJ2-2|TRBV10-3|TRBD1|few
TGTGCCATCTCGGGGGGACAGGGCGGGGAGCTGTTTTTT
CAISGGQGGELFF
>TRBJ2-2|TRBV30|NA|medium-sized
TGTGCCTGGAGTGTGGGCGGAAACACCGGGGAGCTGTTTTTT
CAWSVGGNTGELFF
>TRBJ1-5|TRBV27|NA|NA
TGTGCCAGCAGTTTTGATTTCAGGGCCAATCAGCCCCAGCATTTT
CASSFDFRANQPQHF
>TRBJ2-7|TRBV30|NA|NA
TGTGCCTGGAGTGGCGTCTACGAGCAGTACTTC
CAWSGVYEQYF
>TRBJ2-7|TRBV5-1|NA|NA
TGCGCCAGCAGCTTAGGGGACGACTACGAGCAGTACTTC
CASSLGDDYEQYF
>TRBJ2-1|TRBV28|TRBD1|NA
TGTGCCAGCAGTGGATGGACAGGCTCAACCTCCTACAATGAGCAGTTCTTC
CASSGWTGSTSYNEQFF
>TRBJ1-2|TRBV2|NA|NA
TGTGCCAGCACTAGTACGTTTGTAAAGCGTGGCTACACCTTC
CASTSTFVKRGYTF
>TRBJ2-1|TRBV19|NA|NA
TGTGCCAGTAGTTTGGGGGGCAAGAATGAGCAGTTCTTC
CASSLGGKNEQFF